This T cell receptor beta chain originates from a study of vaccination effects on CD4 cells after COVID-19. Study-level information: The culture medium for a few million PBMC per well included 9.5 to 10 IU/ml IL-2 and about 10 ug/ml peptides.

Cells that had been cultured for 10 days were the source of isolated CD4+ T cells. Subjects were given two BNT162b2 or mRNA-1273 vaccine doses. Recipients of the vaccine had no prior SARS-CoV-2 infection and negative nucleocapsid antibodies. CDR3 length equals 14 residues. Germline V gene sequence: CDR1 SNHLY, CDR2 FYNNEI. The V segment lost 6 bases and the J segment 7 bases; nucleotides outside the gene matches: 4. Findings and limits, study-wide: Healthy vaccinees showed cross-reactivity with common cold coronaviruses in only 1 of 255 vaccine-induced clones. After vaccination, at late timepoints, clones induced by infection and by vaccine contracted markedly.

In the case of this clone: No antigen is known for it.

TCRdb's table, derived via immunoSEQ multiplex PCR, lists solely in-frame clones and lacks some. The sample lists tens of thousands of clones, 74% occurring once. This clonotype was sampled from a human donor who received a COVID-19 vaccine. Here the sequenced sample was CD4+ T cells from PBMCs cultured without peptide, taken after COVID-19 vaccination. V usage is TRBV2 and J usage is TRBJ1-6; TRBD1 matches 9 bases. The CDR3 DNA reads as TGTGCCAGCAGCACCGGGACAGGGAATTCACCCCTCCACTTT. Translated, it gives CASSTGTGNSPLHF.